This TCR beta chain is drawn from a study of graft-versus-host responses after intestinal transplantation. Responder cells labeled with CFSE (roughly 200,000) were co-plated with irradiated stimulator cells labeled with violet dye (roughly 200,000). Data came from immunoSEQ multiplex PCR; TCRdb stores just in-frame clones and leaves some out. The data show about 15,000 clones, with around two fifths seen just once and over 12% held by the top ten. Study-level findings and limits: Some patients had graft-donor T cell macrochimerism. In their allografts, the ratios of graft-versus-host to host-versus-graft T cell clones were high.

This clone occurred a few times. This TCR derives from a human patient who received an intestinal transplant. The sequencing used alloreactive CD8+ T cells from a mixed lymphocyte reaction culture, collected before intestinal transplant. Subset: CFSE-low proliferating T cells sorted from roughly 6-day pre-transplant mixed lymphocyte reaction (GvH or HvG direction).

CDR3 nucleotides: TGTGCCAGTAGTATTAAGGGGAATGAGCAGTTCTTC. This codes for CASSIKGNEQFF. The gene calls are TRBV19 and TRBJ2-1; weak D call: TRBD1 (5 bases). Germline-derived CDR1 and CDR2 are LNHDA and SQIVND (reference sequence). The CDR3 extends over 12 amino acids. Trimming stripped 3 bases from V and 7 bases from J, with 7 bases between.